This entry describes one T cell receptor (beta chain). Measured with immunoSEQ multiplex PCR; TCRdb has only the in-frame clones, and not every one. The profile covers approximately 94,000 clones, with 80% to 95% appearing a single time and approximately 3.6% taken by the ten largest. The record originates from a study of OX40 agonist ivuxolimab in advanced cancers. The germline V gene has CDR1 SGHVS and CDR2 FQNEAQ. Between the trimmed V and J ends, which lost 1 base and 0 bases, there was a span of 13 bases. The CDR3 has 18 amino acids. The specimen comprised CD4+ or CD8+ T cells sorted from blood, sampled in a trial of the OX40 agonist ivuxolimab. The chain recombines TRBV7-8 with TRBJ1-6; weak D call: TRBD1 (5 bases). This receptor was taken from an adult with an advanced solid tumor such as melanoma, head and neck, liver or kidney cancer. Here the CDR3 DNA reads TGTGCCAGCAGCTTAGATGACAGACTGAGCTCCTATAATTCACCCCTCCACTTT. Translation: CASSLDDRLSSYNSPLHF.